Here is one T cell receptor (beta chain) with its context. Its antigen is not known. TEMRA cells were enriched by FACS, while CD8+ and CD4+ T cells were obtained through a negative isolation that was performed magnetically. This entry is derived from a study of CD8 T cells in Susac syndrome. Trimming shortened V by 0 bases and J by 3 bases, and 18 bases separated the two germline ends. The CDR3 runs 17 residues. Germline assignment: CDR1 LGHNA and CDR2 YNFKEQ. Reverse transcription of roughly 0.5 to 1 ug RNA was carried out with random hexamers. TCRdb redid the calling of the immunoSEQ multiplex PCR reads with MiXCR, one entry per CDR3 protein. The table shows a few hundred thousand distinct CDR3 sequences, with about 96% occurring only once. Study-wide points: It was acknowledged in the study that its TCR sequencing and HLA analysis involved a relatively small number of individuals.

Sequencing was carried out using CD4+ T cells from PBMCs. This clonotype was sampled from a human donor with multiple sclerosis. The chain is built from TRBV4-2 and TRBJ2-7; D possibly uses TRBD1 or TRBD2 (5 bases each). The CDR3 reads CASSQDVSRDPYYEQYF. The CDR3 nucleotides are TGTGCCAGCAGCCAAGATGTCAGTCGGGACCCTTACTACGAGCAGTACTTC.